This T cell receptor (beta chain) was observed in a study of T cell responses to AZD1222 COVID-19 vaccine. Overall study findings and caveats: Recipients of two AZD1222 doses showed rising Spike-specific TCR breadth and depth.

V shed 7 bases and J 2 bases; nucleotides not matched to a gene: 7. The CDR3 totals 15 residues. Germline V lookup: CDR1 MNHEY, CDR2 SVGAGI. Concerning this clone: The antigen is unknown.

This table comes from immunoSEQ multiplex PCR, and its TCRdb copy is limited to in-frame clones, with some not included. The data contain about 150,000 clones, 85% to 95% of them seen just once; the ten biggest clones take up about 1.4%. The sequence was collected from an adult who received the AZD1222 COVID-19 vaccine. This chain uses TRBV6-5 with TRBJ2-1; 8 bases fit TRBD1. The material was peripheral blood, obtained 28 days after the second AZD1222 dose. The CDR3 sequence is CASTPTGDTYNEQFF. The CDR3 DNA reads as TGTGCCAGCACCCCGACAGGGGATACCTACAATGAGCAGTTCTTC.